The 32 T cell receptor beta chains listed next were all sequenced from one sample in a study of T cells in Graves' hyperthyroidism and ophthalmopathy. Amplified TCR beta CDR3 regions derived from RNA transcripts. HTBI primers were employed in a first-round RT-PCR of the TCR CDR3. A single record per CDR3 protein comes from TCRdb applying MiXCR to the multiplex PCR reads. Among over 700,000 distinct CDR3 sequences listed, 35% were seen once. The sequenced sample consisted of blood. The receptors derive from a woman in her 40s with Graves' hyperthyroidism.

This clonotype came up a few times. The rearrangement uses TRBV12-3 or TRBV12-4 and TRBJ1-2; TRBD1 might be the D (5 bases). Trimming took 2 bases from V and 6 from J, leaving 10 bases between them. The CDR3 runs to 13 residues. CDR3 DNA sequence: TGTGCCAGCAGTTTACTCGGGGCGGATGGCTACACCTTC. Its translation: CASSLLGADGYTF.

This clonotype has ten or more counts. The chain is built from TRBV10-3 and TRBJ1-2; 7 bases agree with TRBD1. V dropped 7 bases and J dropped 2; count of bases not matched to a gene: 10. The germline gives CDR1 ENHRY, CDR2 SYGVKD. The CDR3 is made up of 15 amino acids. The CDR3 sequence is CAITSNADRNYGYTF. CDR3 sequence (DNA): TGTGCCATCACCAGTAATGCGGACAGGAACTATGGCTACACCTTC.

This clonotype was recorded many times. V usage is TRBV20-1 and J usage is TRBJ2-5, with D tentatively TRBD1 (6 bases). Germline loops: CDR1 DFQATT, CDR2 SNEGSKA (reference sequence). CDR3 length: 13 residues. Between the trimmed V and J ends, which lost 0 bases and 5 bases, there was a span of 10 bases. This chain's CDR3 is CSARDLRGETQYF. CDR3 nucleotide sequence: TGCAGTGCTAGAGATCTCAGGGGCGAGACCCAGTACTTC.

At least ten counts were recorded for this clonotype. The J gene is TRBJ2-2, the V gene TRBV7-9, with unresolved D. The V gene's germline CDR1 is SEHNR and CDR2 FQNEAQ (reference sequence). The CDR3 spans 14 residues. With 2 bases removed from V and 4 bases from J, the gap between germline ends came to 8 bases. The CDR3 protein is CASSLIHGTGELFF. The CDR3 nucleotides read TGTGCCAGCAGCTTAATACACGGCACCGGGGAGCTGTTTTTT.

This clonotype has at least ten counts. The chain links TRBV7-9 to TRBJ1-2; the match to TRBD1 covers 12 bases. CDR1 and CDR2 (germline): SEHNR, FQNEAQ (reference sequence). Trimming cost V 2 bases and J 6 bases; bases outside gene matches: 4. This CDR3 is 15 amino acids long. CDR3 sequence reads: CASSLRGTGGDGYTF. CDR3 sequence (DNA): TGTGCCAGCAGCTTACGTGGGACAGGGGGCGATGGCTACACCTTC.

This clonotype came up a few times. CDR3 in amino acids: CAGTGGLNYGYTF. The CDR3 DNA reads TGTGCCGGGACAGGGGGCCTTAACTATGGCTACACCTTC. This chain uses TRBV7-9 with TRBJ1-2, with 12 bases matching TRBD1. Per the germline V gene, CDR1 is SEHNR and CDR2 is FQNEAQ (reference sequence). J was trimmed by 1 base and V by 11 bases; bases with no gene match: 2. The CDR3 is made up of 13 amino acids.

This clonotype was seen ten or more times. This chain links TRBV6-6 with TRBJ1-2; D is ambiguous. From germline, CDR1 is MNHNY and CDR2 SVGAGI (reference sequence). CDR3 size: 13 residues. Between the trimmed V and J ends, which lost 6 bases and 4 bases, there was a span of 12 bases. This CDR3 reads CASRRPQIYGYTF. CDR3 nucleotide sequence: TGTGCCAGCAGACGTCCTCAGATCTATGGCTACACCTTC.

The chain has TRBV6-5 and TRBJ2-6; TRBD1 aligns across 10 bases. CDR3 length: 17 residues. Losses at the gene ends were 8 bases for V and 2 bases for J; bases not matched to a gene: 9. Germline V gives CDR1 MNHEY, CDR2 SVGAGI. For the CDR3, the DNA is TGTGCCAGCTGGTCCGGGACAGGGGAAACTGGGGCCAACGTCCTGACTTTC. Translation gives CASWSGTGETGANVLTF.

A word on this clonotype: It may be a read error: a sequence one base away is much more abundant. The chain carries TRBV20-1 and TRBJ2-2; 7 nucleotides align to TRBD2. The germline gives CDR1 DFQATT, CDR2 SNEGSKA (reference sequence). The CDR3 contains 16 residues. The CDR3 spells CSARDGGRPNTGELLF. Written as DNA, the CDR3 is TGCAGTGCTAGGGATGGCGGGAGACCCAACACCGGGGAGCTGCTTTTT.

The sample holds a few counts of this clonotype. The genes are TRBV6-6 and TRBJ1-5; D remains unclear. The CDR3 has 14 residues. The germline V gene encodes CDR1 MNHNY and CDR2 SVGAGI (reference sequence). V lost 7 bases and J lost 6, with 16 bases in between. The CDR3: CASTTGNRAQPQHF. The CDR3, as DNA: TGTGCCAGCACTACGGGTAATAGGGCTCAGCCCCAGCATTTT.

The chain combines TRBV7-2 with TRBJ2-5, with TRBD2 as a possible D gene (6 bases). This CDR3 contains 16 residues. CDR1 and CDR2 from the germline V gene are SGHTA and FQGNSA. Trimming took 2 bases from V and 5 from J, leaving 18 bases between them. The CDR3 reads CASSLNPRQGGETQYF. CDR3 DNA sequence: TGTGCCAGCAGCTTAAACCCCCGGCAGGGAGGCGAGACCCAGTACTTC. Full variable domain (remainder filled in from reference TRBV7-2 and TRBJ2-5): GAGVSQSPSNKVTEKGKDVELRCDPISGHTALYWYRQSLGQGLEFLIYFQGNSAPDKSGLPSDRFSAERTGGSVSTLTIQRTQQEDSAVYLCASSLNPRQGGETQYFGPGTRLLVL.

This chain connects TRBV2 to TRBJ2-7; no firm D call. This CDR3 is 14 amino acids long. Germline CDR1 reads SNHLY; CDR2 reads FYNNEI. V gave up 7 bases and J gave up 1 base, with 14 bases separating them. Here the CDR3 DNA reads TGTGCCAGCACCCCGACGGAGACATCCTACGAGCAGTACTTC. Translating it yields CASTPTETSYEQYF.

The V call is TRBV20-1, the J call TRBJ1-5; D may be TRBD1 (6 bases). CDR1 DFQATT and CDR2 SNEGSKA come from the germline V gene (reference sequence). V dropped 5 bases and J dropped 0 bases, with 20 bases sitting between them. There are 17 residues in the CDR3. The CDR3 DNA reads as TGCAGTGCTTCGCTGACAGGCGAATTATATAGCAATCAGCCCCAGCATTTT. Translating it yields CSASLTGELYSNQPQHF.

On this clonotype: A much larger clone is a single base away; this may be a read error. CDR3 nucleotide sequence: TGTGCCATCAGTGCGTCGACAGGGGCCAACGTCCTGACTTTC. This codes for CAISASTGANVLTF. This rearrangement joins TRBV10-3 to TRBJ2-6; D call uncertain. Trimming left V 4 bases short and J 4 bases short, with 8 bases between. Germline values: CDR1 ENHRY, CDR2 SYGVKD. This CDR3 spans 14 amino acids.

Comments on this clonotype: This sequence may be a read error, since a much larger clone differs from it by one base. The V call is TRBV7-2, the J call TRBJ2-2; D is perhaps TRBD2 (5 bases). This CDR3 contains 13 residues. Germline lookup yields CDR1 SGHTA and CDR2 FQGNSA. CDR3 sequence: CASGLDGVGELLF. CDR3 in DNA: TGTGCCAGCGGCTTAGATGGGGTCGGGGAGCTGTTGTTT.

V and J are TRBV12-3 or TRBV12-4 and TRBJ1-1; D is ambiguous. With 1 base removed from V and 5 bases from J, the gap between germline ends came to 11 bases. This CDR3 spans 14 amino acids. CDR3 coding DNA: TGTGCCAGCAGTTTAGGACCCTCGAGAACTGAAGCTTTCTTT. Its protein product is CASSLGPSRTEAFF.

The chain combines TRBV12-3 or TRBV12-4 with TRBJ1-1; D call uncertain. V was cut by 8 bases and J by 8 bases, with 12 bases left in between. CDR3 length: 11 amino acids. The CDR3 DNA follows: TGTGCCAGCTCCACCCGGACGGAAGCTTTCTTT. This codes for CASSTRTEAFF.

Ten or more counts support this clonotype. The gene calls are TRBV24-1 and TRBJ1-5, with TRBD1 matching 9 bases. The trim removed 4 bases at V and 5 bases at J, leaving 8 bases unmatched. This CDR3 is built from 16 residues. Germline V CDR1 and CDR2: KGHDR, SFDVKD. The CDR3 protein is CATSDQDRGFDQPQHF. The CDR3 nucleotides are TGTGCCACCAGTGACCAAGACAGGGGGTTCGATCAGCCCCAGCATTTT.

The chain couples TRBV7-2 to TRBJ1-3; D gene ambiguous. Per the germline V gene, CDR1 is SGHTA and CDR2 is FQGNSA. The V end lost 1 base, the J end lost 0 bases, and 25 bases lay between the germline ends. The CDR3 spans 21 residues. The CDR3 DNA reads TGTGCCAGCAGCTTAGGCCCTCTTCAAGGCCCGGAGCTGTTCTCTGGAAACACCATATATTTT. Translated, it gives CASSLGPLQGPELFSGNTIYF.

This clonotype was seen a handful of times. The CDR3 loop is CAWSHRGNYGYTF. Here the CDR3 DNA reads TGTGCCTGGAGTCACAGGGGGAACTATGGCTACACCTTC. This chain connects TRBV19 to TRBJ1-2, with 8 nucleotides matching TRBD1. The CDR3 has 13 residues. After removal of 11 bases from V and 2 bases from J, the junction contained 7 bases not matched to a gene. The germline V gene encodes CDR1 LNHDA and CDR2 SQIVND (reference sequence).

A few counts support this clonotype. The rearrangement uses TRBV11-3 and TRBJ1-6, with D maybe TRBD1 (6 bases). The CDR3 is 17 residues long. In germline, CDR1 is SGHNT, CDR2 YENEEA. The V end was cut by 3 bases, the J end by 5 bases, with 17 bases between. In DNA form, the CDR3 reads TGTGCCAGCAGCTTTACCGGGACACCGAAAGATAATTCACCCCTCCACTTT. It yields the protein CASSFTGTPKDNSPLHF.

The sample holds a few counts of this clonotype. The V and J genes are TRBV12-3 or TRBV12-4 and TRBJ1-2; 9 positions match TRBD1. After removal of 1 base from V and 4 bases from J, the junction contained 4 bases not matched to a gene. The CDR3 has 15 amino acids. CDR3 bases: TGTGCCAGCAGTTTAGTAGGGACAGGGAGCTATGGCTACACCTTC. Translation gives CASSLVGTGSYGYTF.

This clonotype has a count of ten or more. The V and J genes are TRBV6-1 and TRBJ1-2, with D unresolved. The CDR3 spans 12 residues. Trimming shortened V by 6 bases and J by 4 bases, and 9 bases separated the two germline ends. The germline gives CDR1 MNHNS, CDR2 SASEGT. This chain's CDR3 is CASRVSTYGYTF. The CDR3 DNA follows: TGTGCCAGCAGAGTCAGTACCTATGGCTACACCTTC.

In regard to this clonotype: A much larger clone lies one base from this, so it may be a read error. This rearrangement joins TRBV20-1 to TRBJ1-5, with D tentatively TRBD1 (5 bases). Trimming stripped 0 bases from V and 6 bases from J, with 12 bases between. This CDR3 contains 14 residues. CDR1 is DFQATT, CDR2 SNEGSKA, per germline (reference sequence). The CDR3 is CSARDGGDAQPQHF. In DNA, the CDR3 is TGCAGTGCTAGAGATGGGGGGGACGCTCAGCCCCAGCATTTT.

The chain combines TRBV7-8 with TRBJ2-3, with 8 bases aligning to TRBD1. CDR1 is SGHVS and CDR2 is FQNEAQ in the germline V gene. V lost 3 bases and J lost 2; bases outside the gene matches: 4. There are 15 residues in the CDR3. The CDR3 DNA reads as TGTGCCAGCAGCTTCCGACAGGGGCACACAGATACGCAGTATTTT. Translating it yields CASSFRQGHTDTQYF.

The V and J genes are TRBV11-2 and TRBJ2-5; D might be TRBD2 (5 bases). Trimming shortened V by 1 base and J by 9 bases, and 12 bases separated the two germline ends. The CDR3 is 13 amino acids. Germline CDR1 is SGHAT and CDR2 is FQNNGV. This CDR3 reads CASSLVGEEAQYF. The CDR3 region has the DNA TGTGCCAGCAGCTTAGTGGGAGAGGAGGCCCAGTACTTC.

The CDR3 DNA sequence: TGTGCCAGCAGCTCGTTCGACAGGCACCATGAGCAGTACTTC. This gives the protein CASSSFDRHHEQYF. The V gene is TRBV7-9, the J gene TRBJ2-7; tentatively, D is TRBD1 (6 bases). CDR1 is SEHNR and CDR2 is FQNEAQ in the germline V gene (reference sequence). This CDR3 has 14 residues. V was pared by 4 bases and J by 7 bases, with 17 bases between.

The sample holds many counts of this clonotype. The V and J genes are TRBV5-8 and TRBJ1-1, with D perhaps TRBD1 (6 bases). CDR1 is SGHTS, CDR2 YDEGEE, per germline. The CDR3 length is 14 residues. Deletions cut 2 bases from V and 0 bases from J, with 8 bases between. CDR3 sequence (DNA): TGTGCCAGCAGCTTTACAGGGCTGAACACTGAAGCTTTCTTT. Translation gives CASSFTGLNTEAFF.

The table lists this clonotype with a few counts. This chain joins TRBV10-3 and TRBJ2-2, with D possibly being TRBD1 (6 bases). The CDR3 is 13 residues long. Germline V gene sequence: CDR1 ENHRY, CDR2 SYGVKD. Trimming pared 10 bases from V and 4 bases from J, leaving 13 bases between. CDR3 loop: CASRRQVTGELFF. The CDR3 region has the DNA TGTGCCAGCAGGCGACAGGTCACCGGGGAGCTGTTTTTT.

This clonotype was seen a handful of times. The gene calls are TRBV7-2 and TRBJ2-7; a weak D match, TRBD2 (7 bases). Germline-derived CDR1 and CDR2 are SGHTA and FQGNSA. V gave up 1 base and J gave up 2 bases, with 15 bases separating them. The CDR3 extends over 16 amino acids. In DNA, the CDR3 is TGTGCCAGCAGCTTAGGATCGGCGGGGGCGACCTACGAGCAGTACTTC. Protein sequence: CASSLGSAGATYEQYF.

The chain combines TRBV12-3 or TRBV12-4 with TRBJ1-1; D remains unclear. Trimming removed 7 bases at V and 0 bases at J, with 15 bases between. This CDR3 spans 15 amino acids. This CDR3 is CASTYRGQLNTEAFF. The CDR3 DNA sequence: TGTGCCAGCACTTACCGAGGCCAGCTGAACACTGAAGCTTTCTTT.

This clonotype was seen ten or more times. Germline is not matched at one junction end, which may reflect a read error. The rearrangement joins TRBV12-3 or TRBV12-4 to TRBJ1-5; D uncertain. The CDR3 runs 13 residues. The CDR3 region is CASSWKGKQPQHF. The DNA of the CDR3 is TGTGCCAGCAGTTGGAAGGGCAAGCAGCCCCAGCATTTT.